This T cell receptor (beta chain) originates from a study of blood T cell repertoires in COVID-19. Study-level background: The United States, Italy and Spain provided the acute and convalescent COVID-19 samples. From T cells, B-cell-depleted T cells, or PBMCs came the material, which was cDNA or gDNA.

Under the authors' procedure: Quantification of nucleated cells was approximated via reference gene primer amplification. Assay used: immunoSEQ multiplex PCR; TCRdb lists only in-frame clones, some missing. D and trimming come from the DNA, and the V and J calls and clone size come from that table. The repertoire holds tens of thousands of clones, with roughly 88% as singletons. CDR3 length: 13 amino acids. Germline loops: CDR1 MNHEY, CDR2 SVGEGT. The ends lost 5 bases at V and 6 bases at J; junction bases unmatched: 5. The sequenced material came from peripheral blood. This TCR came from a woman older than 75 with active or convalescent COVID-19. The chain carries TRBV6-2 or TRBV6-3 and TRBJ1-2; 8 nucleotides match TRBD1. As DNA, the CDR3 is TGTGCCAGCAGTGGGCGGACAGGGCATGGCTACACCTTC. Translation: CASSGRTGHGYTF.